The rows below give T cell receptor beta chains drawn from one sample of a study of vaccination and CD4 T cells after COVID-19. TCRdb used MiXCR to reprocess the PCR reads, holding one entry per CDR3 protein. This sample has around 2,900 distinct CDR3 sequences, with about 80% found just once. These TCRs are of unknown antigen specificity. The specimen sequenced was CD4+ T cells from blood, cultured in vitro. These receptor sequences come from a human donor who had recovered from COVID-19. The CDR3 runs from the conserved cysteine through the conserved F or W. D genes are given only for firm matches. Size is stated for part of the rows, as once, few or many counts, or as a class when the clone is expanded.

j_call | v_call | clone_size | d_call | cdr3_nt | cdr3_aa
TRBJ1-4 | TRBV20-1 | . | . | TGCAGTGCCGGCGAGCCAGGGGCTAATGAAAAACTGTTTTTT | CSAGEPGANEKLFF
TRBJ2-3 | TRBV29-1 | large | . | TGCAGCGTTGTGGTCCTCACAGATACGCAGTATTTT | CSVVVLTDTQYF
TRBJ1-2 | TRBV20-1 | . | . | TGCAGTGCTAGAGATCTTAGCGCGGATCGTTATGGCTACACCTTC | CSARDLSADRYGYTF
TRBJ1-5 | TRBV7-2 | once | . | TGTGCCAGCAGCTTAGACAGGACGAGCAATCAGCCCCAGCATTTT | CASSLDRTSNQPQHF
TRBJ2-3 | TRBV2 | . | TRBD2 | TGTGCCAGCAGTGGGAGCGGGGTAAGCACAGATACGCAGTATTTT | CASSGSGVSTDTQYF
TRBJ2-7 | TRBV7-9 | once | TRBD1 | TGTGCCAGCAGCTTCCGGGACAGGGGCGGCGAGCAGTACTTC | CASSFRDRGGEQYF
TRBJ2-7 | TRBV19 | . | . | TGTGCCAGTAGTTCAACTGGGGGGATGGGGGAGCAGTACTTC | CASSSTGGMGEQYF
TRBJ1-1 | TRBV6-1 | . | . | TGTGCCAGCAACCTACAGGGCCCGAACACTGAAGCTTTCTTT | CASNLQGPNTEAFF
TRBJ2-2 | TRBV25-1 | . | . | TGTGCCAGCAGTGGGTACACCGGGGAGCTGTTTTTT | CASSGYTGELFF
TRBJ1-6 | TRBV25-1 | . | . | TGTGCCAGCAGTGAATACGGGGGGAACCATTCACCCCTCCACTTT | CASSEYGGNHSPLHF
TRBJ1-5 | TRBV30 | . | . | TGTGCCTGGAGTCCACCCTTAACTGGGGCTCAGCCCCAGCATTTT | CAWSPPLTGAQPQHF
TRBJ1-5 | TRBV6-1 | . | TRBD1 | TGTGCCAGTCGACAGGGGGCGAATCAGCCCCAGCATTTT | CASRQGANQPQHF
TRBJ1-2 | TRBV6-1 | . | . | TGTGCCAGCCAAAGAATTTGGGGTCCTAACTATGGCTACACCTTC | CASQRIWGPNYGYTF
TRBJ2-7 | TRBV2 | . | TRBD1 | TGTGCCAGCAGTGAAGGGACAGGACGACAGTACTTC | CASSEGTGRQYF
TRBJ1-2 | TRBV27 | . | . | TGTGCCAGCAGTACTCATGGGGTAGTACGCTATGGCTACACCTTC | CASSTHGVVRYGYTF
TRBJ2-2 | TRBV7-3 | . | . | TGTGCCAGCAGGGCCGGACAGAACACCGGGGAGCTGTTTTTT | CASRAGQNTGELFF
TRBJ1-6 | TRBV6-2/TRBV6-3 | . | . | TGTGCCAGCAGAGGTGAACGGACCCTGTATAATTCACCCCTCCACTTT | CASRGERTLYNSPLHF
TRBJ1-6 | TRBV12-3/TRBV12-4 | . | . | TGTGCCACGACTTGGGGGTACAGTTCACCCCTCCACTTT | CATTWGYSSPLHF
TRBJ2-7 | TRBV27 | . | TRBD2 | TGTGCCAGCAGTTTAATCCTCACTAGCGGGCTAAGGGAGCAGTACTTC | CASSLILTSGLREQYF
TRBJ2-7 | TRBV7-9 | once | . | TGTGCCAGCAGCTTCCCTAAAACAGGGGAGGTATTTTCCTACGAGCAGTACTTC | CASSFPKTGEVFSYEQYF
TRBJ2-2 | TRBV7-8 | . | . | TGTGCCAGCAGCTTCATGACCATAGAGCTAACCGGGGAGCTGTTTTTT | CASSFMTIELTGELFF
TRBJ2-1 | TRBV19 | . | TRBD1 | TGTGCCAGTAGTGACAGGGGCATCTACAATGAGCAGTTCTTC | CASSDRGIYNEQFF
TRBJ1-2 | TRBV12-3/TRBV12-4 | . | TRBD1 | TGTGCCAGCAGTTTAAGAGGGGGCGCTGGCTACACCTTC | CASSLRGGAGYTF
TRBJ1-5 | TRBV20-1 | . | . | TGCAGTGCTAGAGAGGAGTCAAAGGGGATTAGCAATCAGCCCCAGCATTTT | CSAREESKGISNQPQHF
TRBJ1-6 | TRBV7-8 | once | TRBD1 | TGTGCCAGCAGCTTAGACTACAGGGGTTGGGGTTCACCCCTCCACTTT | CASSLDYRGWGSPLHF
TRBJ2-1 | TRBV20-1 | few | TRBD2 | TGCAGTGCTAGCCCGGGGGGGCGCGACAATGAGCAGTTCTTC | CSASPGGRDNEQFF
TRBJ1-1 | TRBV7-2 | . | . | TGTGCCAGCAGCTTGGAACTCTCCCTGAACACTGAAGCTTTCTTT | CASSLELSLNTEAFF
TRBJ1-2 | TRBV20-1 | . | . | TGCAGTGCTAGGACAGGCCACTATGGCTACACCTTC | CSARTGHYGYTF
TRBJ1-2 | TRBV27 | . | . | TGTGCCAGCACAGGGGCCTTGAGGGGTCCCCGGAAGCGGTACACCTTC | CASTGALRGPRKRYTF
TRBJ1-2 | TRBV20-1 | . | . | TGCAGTGCTAGAGAAGGGACCACACTCAATGGCTACACCTTC | CSAREGTTLNGYTF
TRBJ2-7 | TRBV7-2 | . | TRBD1 | TGTGCCAGCAGCTCCGGGTGGGACAGAGAGCAGTACTTC | CASSSGWDREQYF
TRBJ1-2 | TRBV6-1 | . | . | TGTGCCAGCAGTGTTGAAGGGAAGGGTGGCTACACCTTC | CASSVEGKGGYTF
TRBJ2-1 | TRBV5-1 | . | . | TGCGCCAGCAGCTGGACTGGGAGCTCCTACAATGAGCAGTTCTTC | CASSWTGSSYNEQFF
TRBJ1-5 | TRBV7-2 | . | . | TGTGCCAGCAGCTCCTCGGGACACCAATCGGGCAATCAGCCCCAGCATTTT | CASSSSGHQSGNQPQHF
TRBJ2-6 | TRBV10-2 | . | TRBD1 | TGCGCCAGCAGTGATCCCGGACAGGGAGTCTCTGGGGCCAACGTCCTGACTTTC | CASSDPGQGVSGANVLTF
TRBJ2-7 | TRBV7-9 | . | . | TGTGCCAGCAGCCCCACTACAGGGACCTCCTACGAGCAGTACTTC | CASSPTTGTSYEQYF
TRBJ2-3 | TRBV2 | once | . | TGTGCCAGCGTGAAAATAAGGCGTGGCACAGATACGCAGTATTTT | CASVKIRRGTDTQYF
TRBJ1-1 | TRBV20-1 | . | . | TGCAGTGCTAGAGAACCGGGAAGATCCACTGAAGCTTTCTTT | CSAREPGRSTEAFF
TRBJ1-2 | TRBV12-3/TRBV12-4 | few | . | TGTGCCAGCAGTTTTAGGGAGAGGACGGATGGCTACACCTTC | CASSFRERTDGYTF
TRBJ2-7 | TRBV28 | . | . | TGTGCCAGCAGTTTTACCGGCACATCCTACGAGCAGTACTTC | CASSFTGTSYEQYF
TRBJ1-5 | TRBV7-9 | . | . | TGTGCCAGCAGCCGGACCGGGAATAATCAGCCCCAGCATTTT | CASSRTGNNQPQHF
TRBJ2-2 | TRBV19 | . | . | TGTGCCAGTAGTATGGGACTTAAAACCGGGGAGCTGTTTTTT | CASSMGLKTGELFF
TRBJ2-7 | TRBV20-1 | . | . | TGCAGTGCTAGCGACAGTGATGATGGGCAGTACTTC | CSASDSDDGQYF